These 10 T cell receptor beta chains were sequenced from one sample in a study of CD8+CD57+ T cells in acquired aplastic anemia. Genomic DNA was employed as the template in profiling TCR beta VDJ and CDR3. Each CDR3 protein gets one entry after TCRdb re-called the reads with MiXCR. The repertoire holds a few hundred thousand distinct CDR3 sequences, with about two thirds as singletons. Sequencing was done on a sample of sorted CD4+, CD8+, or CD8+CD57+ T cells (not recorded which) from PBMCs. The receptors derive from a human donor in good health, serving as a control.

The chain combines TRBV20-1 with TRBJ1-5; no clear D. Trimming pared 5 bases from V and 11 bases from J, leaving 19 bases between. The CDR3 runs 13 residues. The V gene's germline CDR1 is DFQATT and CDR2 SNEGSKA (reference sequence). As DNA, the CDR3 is TGCAGTGCTTTGGTCCGGAATCATGGGTCCCAGCATTTT. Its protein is CSALVRNHGSQHF.

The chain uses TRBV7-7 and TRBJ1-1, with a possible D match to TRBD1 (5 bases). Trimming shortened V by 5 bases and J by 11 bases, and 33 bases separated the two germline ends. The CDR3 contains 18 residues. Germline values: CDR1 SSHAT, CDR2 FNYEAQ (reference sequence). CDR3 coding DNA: TGTGCCAGCAGCGACGGGACGAGGGGAGTCCGGACCCAGAGAAGGGCTTTCTTT. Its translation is CASSDGTRGVRTQRRAFF.

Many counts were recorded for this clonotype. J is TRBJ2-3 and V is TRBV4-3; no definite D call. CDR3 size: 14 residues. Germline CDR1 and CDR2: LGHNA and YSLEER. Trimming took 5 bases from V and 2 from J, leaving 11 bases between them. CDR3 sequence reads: CASSVDISTDTQYF. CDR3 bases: TGCGCCAGCAGCGTCGACATCTCCACAGATACGCAGTATTTT.

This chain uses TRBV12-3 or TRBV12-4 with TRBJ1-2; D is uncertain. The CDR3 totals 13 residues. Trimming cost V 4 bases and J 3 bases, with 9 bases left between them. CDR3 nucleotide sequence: TGTGCCAGCAGTTGGGGTGGAGACTATGGCTACACCTTC. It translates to CASSWGGDYGYTF.

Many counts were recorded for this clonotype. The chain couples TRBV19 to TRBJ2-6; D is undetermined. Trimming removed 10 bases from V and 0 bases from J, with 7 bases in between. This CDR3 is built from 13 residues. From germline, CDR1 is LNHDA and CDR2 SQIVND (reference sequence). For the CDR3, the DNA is TGTGCCATCGAAGACTCTGGGGCCAACGTCCTGACTTTC. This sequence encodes CAIEDSGANVLTF.

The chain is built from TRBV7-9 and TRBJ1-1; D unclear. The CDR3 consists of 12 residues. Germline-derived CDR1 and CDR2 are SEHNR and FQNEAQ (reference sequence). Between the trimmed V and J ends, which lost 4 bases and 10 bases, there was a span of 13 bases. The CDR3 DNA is TGTGCCAGCAGCTCCAGTGACGGAGGAGCTTTCTTT. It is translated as CASSSSDGGAFF.

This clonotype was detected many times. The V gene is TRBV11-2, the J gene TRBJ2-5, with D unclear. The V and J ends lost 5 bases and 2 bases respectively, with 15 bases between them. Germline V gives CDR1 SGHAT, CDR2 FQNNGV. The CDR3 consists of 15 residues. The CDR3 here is CASSQGRGVQETQYF. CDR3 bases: TGTGCCAGCAGCCAAGGCCGCGGAGTTCAAGAGACCCAGTACTTC.

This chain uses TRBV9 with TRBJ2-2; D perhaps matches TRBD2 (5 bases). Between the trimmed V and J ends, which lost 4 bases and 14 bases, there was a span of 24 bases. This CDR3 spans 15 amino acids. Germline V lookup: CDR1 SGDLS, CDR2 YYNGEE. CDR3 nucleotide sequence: TGTGCCAGCAGCTTAGGCGGGTTCACCACCGGCGCCCTGTTTTTT. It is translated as CASSLGGFTTGALFF.

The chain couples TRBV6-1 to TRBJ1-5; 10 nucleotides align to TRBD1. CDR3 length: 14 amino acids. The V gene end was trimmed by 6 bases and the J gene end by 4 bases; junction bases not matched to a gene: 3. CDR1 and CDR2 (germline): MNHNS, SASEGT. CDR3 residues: CASRTGGPNQPQHF. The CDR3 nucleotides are TGTGCCAGCAGGACAGGGGGCCCTAATCAGCCCCAGCATTTT.

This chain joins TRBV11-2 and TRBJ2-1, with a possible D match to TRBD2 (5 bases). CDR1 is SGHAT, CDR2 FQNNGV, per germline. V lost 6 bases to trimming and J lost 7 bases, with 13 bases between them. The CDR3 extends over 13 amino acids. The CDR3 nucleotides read TGTGCCAGCAGGCTACGGACTCATAATGAGCAGTTCTTC. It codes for CASRLRTHNEQFF.